This is a list of T cell receptor beta chains from one sample in a study of shared T cell receptors in the human thymus. Sequencing was performed with immunoSEQ multiplex PCR; in TCRdb, only in-frame clones are kept and a portion is missing. Of about 660,000 clones listed, roughly 90% were seen once; the top ten hold 0.0095% to 0.011%. These sequences were also reported in another study, on human thymus T cells.

The sequenced sample consisted of thymocytes. Receptors were obtained from a boy less than two years old with a congenital heart defect. The CDR3 runs from the conserved cysteine through the conserved F or W. Each record gives: J gene, D gene, clone size, V gene, CDR3 length, CDR3 protein, CDR3 DNA. The D gene is left open where the match is weak. A row's size may be missing; if present it is once, few, many or a size class.

J: TRBJ2-2; D: .; size: .; V: TRBV18; length: 17; CDR3: CASSPQGPETYTGELFF; DNA: TGTGCCAGCTCACCACAGGGGCCGGAGACGTACACCGGGGAGCTGTTTTTT
J: TRBJ1-1; D: TRBD1; size: .; V: TRBV29-1; length: 14; CDR3: CSVETGQGAGEAFF; DNA: TGCAGCGTTGAAACGGGACAGGGGGCAGGTGAAGCTTTCTTT
J: TRBJ1-2; D: .; size: .; V: TRBV5-1; length: 14; CDR3: CASSLDLSNYGYTF; DNA: TGCGCCAGCAGCTTGGATCTTTCTAACTATGGCTACACCTTC
J: TRBJ2-5; D: TRBD2; size: .; V: TRBV11-3; length: 18; CDR3: CASSSYRAGGKKGETQYF; DNA: TGTGCCAGCAGCTCTTACCGGGCGGGAGGGAAAAAGGGGGAGACCCAGTACTTC
J: TRBJ2-1; D: TRBD1; size: .; V: TRBV25-1; length: 13; CDR3: CASSDRQGNEQFF; DNA: TGTGCCAGCAGTGACAGACAGGGCAATGAGCAGTTCTTC
J: TRBJ2-4; D: TRBD2; size: .; V: TRBV15; length: 16; CDR3: CATSRELAGAKNIQYF; DNA: TGTGCCACCAGCAGAGAACTAGCGGGAGCCAAAAACATTCAGTACTTC
J: TRBJ2-4; D: .; size: .; V: TRBV4-1; length: 18; CDR3: CASSQVGQGRLAKNIQYF; DNA: TGCGCCAGCAGCCAAGTAGGTCAGGGGCGACTAGCCAAAAACATTCAGTACTTC
J: TRBJ1-4; D: .; size: .; V: TRBV27; length: 16; CDR3: CASRGSGRATNEKLFF; DNA: TGTGCCAGCAGAGGAAGTGGGCGGGCAACTAATGAAAAACTGTTTTTT
J: TRBJ2-7; D: TRBD1; size: .; V: TRBV27; length: 15; CDR3: CASSLGQGASYEQYF; DNA: TGTGCCAGCAGTTTAGGGCAGGGGGCTTCCTACGAGCAGTACTTC
J: TRBJ2-5; D: .; size: .; V: TRBV7-2; length: 15; CDR3: CATPVGDNPQETQYF; DNA: TGTGCCACCCCGGTGGGGGACAACCCCCAAGAGACCCAGTACTTC
J: TRBJ1-1; D: TRBD1; size: .; V: TRBV28; length: 14; CDR3: CASRKTGRGTEAFF; DNA: TGTGCCAGCAGAAAGACAGGGCGAGGGACTGAAGCTTTCTTT
J: TRBJ2-5; D: TRBD1; size: .; V: TRBV4-2; length: 19; CDR3: CASSQGPGTGIPNGETQYF; DNA: TGTGCCAGCAGCCAAGGCCCTGGGACAGGGATCCCCAATGGTGAGACCCAGTACTTC
J: TRBJ2-1; D: TRBD1; size: .; V: TRBV4-1; length: 14; CDR3: CASSQEQGWDEQFF; DNA: TGCGCCAGCAGCCAAGAACAGGGGTGGGATGAGCAGTTCTTC
J: TRBJ2-2; D: TRBD1; size: few; V: TRBV19; length: 18; CDR3: CASSHPPMRQGRAGELFF; DNA: TGTGCCAGTAGTCACCCACCCATGAGACAGGGGCGGGCCGGGGAGCTGTTTTTT
J: TRBJ2-7; D: .; size: once; V: TRBV4-2; length: 16; CDR3: CASSQVPRELSYEQYF; DNA: TGTGCCAGCAGCCAGGTCCCCCGGGAGCTCTCCTACGAGCAGTACTTC
J: TRBJ1-2; D: .; size: .; V: TRBV7-2; length: 13; CDR3: CASRQGPNYGYTF; DNA: TGTGCCAGCCGCCAGGGTCCCAACTATGGCTACACCTTC
J: TRBJ2-1; D: TRBD1; size: .; V: TRBV19; length: 15; CDR3: CASSRPGQGANEQFF; DNA: TGTGCCAGTAGTCGACCGGGACAGGGAGCCAATGAGCAGTTCTTC
J: TRBJ2-7; D: TRBD1; size: .; V: TRBV28; length: 15; CDR3: CASSCWDRGSYEQYF; DNA: TGTGCCAGCAGTTGTTGGGACAGGGGTTCCTACGAGCAGTACTTC
J: TRBJ2-5; D: TRBD2; size: .; V: TRBV5-1; length: 20; CDR3: CASIAPLGLAGDRSKRTQYF; DNA: TGCGCCAGTATAGCGCCTTTGGGACTAGCGGGAGACAGGTCCAAGAGAACCCAGTACTTC
J: TRBJ1-2; D: TRBD1; size: .; V: TRBV2; length: 13; CDR3: CASSGQGVNGYTF; DNA: TGTGCCAGCAGCGGACAGGGAGTCAATGGCTACACCTTC
J: TRBJ2-3; D: TRBD1; size: .; V: TRBV30; length: 15; CDR3: CAWRLRTGFTDTQYF; DNA: TGTGCCTGGAGACTAAGGACAGGATTCACAGATACGCAGTATTTT
J: TRBJ1-1; D: TRBD1; size: .; V: TRBV9; length: 13; CDR3: CASSPDRQGRAFF; DNA: TGTGCCAGCAGCCCCGATAGACAGGGAAGAGCTTTCTTT
J: TRBJ1-5; D: .; size: .; V: TRBV7-2; length: 15; CDR3: CASSLASGLNQPQHF; DNA: TGTGCCAGCAGCTTAGCGTCAGGGCTCAATCAGCCCCAGCATTTT
J: TRBJ1-4; D: TRBD1; size: .; V: TRBV4-3; length: 17; CDR3: CASSNRQGLAKVEKLFF; DNA: TGCGCCAGCAGCAACCGACAGGGTCTGGCCAAAGTTGAAAAACTGTTTTTT
J: TRBJ2-1; D: TRBD2; size: .; V: TRBV19; length: 15; CDR3: CATLDHSGRANEQFF; DNA: TGTGCCACCCTAGATCATAGCGGGAGGGCCAATGAGCAGTTCTTC
J: TRBJ2-1; D: .; size: .; V: TRBV5-1; length: 12; CDR3: CASSHPNNEQFF; DNA: TGCGCCAGCAGCCATCCAAACAATGAGCAGTTCTTC